This TCR beta chain was identified in a study of blood T cell repertoires in COVID-19. Study-wide context: The cDNA or gDNA used as material had been derived from T cells, B-cell-depleted T cells, or PBMCs.

Per the study methods: How many nucleated cells were present was estimated from reference gene primer amplification. The assay was immunoSEQ multiplex PCR, and TCRdb's table has in-frame clones only and misses some. V and J calls and clone size follow that table, whereas D and trimming were derived from the DNA. This table holds about 480,000 clones, roughly 89% found once. There are 16 residues in the CDR3. V lost 2 bases to trimming and J lost 2 bases, with 15 bases between them. Germline CDR1 SGHNT, CDR2 YYREEE (reference sequence). V usage is TRBV5-4 and J usage is TRBJ2-3, with D possibly matching TRBD2 (6 bases). This TCR derives from a man aged 18 to 30 with COVID-19, enrolled during active disease. The sample taken for sequencing was peripheral blood. The CDR3 coding sequence is TGTGCCAGCAGCTTACGGGCGCGGGGAACCACAGATACGCAGTATTTT. This translates into CASSLRARGTTDTQYF.